These T cell receptor beta chains were read from a single sample in a study of blood T cells in healthy people across ages. TCRdb reanalysed the 5' RACE reads using MiXCR and keeps one entry per CDR3 protein. The sample records about 680,000 distinct CDR3 sequences, around 49% being singletons. Sequenced: blood. These receptors came from a woman aged 55-69 years in good health. CDR3s include the opening cysteine and the closing phenylalanine or tryptophan. A D gene is named only where the DNA matches it firmly. Only some rows state a clone size, as once, few, many or a class for expanded clones.

D gene	V gene	clone size	J gene	CDR3 DNA	CDR3 protein
-	TRBV5-1	many	TRBJ2-1	TGCGCCAGCAGCTTGGTTCTGGTCAGCAATGAGCAGTTCTTC	CASSLVLVSNEQFF
TRBD1	TRBV28	-	TRBJ2-7	TGTGCCAGCAGTTTGCCCGGGACAGGTTCCTACGAGCAGTACTTC	CASSLPGTGSYEQYF
TRBD2	TRBV5-1	-	TRBJ2-1	TGCGCCAGCAGCAAGGGACTACTTAGCTCCTACAATGAGCAGTTCTTC	CASSKGLLSSYNEQFF
-	TRBV30	-	TRBJ2-2	TGTGCCTGGAGGATCGCTTCGAACACCGGGGAGCTGTTTTTT	CAWRIASNTGELFF
-	TRBV15	-	TRBJ1-2	TGTGCCACCAGCAGGCCGGAATTCTATGGCTACACCTTC	CATSRPEFYGYTF
-	TRBV15	once	TRBJ2-7	TGTGCCACCAGCAGAGATAGGGGGAAGGTTCAGTACTTC	CATSRDRGKVQYF
TRBD1	TRBV6-5	-	TRBJ2-7	TGTGCCAGCAGTTACTCGGGACAGGTGTACGAGCAGTACTTC	CASSYSGQVYEQYF
-	TRBV9	once	TRBJ2-3	TGTGCCAGCAGCGCGACCATTTCGTTCACAGATACGCAGTATTTT	CASSATISFTDTQYF
TRBD2	TRBV3-1	few	TRBJ2-7	TGTGCCAGCAGCCAAGAAGGACTAGCTTTGTACGAGCAGTACTTC	CASSQEGLALYEQYF
TRBD2	TRBV9	few	TRBJ2-7	TGTGCCAGCAGCGCTCTTAGCGGGGGTGACAATGAGCAGTACTTC	CASSALSGGDNEQYF
TRBD1	TRBV2	-	TRBJ2-7	TGTGCCAGCAGTGGGGACAGAACCTACGTGCAGTACTTC	CASSGDRTYVQYF
TRBD2	TRBV29-1	many	TRBJ2-5	TGCAGCGTTGGGCATGATGTAGCGGGAGGAGCGGGGACCCAGTACTTC	CSVGHDVAGGAGTQYF
-	TRBV29-1	many	TRBJ2-5	TGCAGCGTTGATCAGCGACAGACCCAGTACTTC	CSVDQRQTQYF
-	TRBV6-6	-	TRBJ1-2	TGTGCCACCTTCGAGGGCACAGGGAGTGGCTACACCTTC	CATFEGTGSGYTF
TRBD1	TRBV11-3	once	TRBJ2-5	TGTGCCAGCAGCCGTAGTAGGGGGCCGCAGACCCAGTACTTC	CASSRSRGPQTQYF
-	TRBV5-1	few	TRBJ2-5	TGCGCCAGCAGGGGGAGGGACAGTCAAGACCAAGAGACCCAGTACTTC	CASRGRDSQDQETQYF
-	TRBV7-2	-	TRBJ2-3	TGTGCCAGCAGCTTAGTGGGTACAGTGTCAGATACGCAGTATTTT	CASSLVGTVSDTQYF
-	TRBV20-1	once	TRBJ2-1	TGCAGTGCCAAAATCAGCGGCAAGAATGAGCAGTTCTTC	CSAKISGKNEQFF